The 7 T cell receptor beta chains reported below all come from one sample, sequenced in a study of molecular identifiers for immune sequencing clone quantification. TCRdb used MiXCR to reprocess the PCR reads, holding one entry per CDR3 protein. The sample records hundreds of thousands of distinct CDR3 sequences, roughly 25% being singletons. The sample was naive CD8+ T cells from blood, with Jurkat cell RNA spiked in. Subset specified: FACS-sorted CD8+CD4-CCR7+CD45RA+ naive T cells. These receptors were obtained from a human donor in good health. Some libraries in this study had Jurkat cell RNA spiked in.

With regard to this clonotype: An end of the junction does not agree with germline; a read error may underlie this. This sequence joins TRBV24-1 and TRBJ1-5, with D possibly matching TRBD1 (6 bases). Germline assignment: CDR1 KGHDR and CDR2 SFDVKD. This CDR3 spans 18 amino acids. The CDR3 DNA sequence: TGTGCCACCAGTAGTTCGCAGGGGCCTGTTTATAGCAATCAGCCCCAGCGTTTT. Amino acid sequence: CATSSSQGPVYSNQPQRF.

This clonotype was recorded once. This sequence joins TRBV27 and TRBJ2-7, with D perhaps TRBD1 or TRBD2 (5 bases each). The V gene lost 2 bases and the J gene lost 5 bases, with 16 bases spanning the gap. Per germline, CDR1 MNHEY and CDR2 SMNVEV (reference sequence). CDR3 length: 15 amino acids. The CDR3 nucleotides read TGTGCCAGCAGTTTAGGGGGACGGGGACCCCACGAGCAGTACTTC. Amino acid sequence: CASSLGGRGPHEQYF.

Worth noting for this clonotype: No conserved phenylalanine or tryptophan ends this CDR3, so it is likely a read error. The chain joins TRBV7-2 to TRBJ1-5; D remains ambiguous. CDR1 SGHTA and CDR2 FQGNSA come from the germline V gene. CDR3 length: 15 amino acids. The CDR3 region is CASSLSGSPDQRQHV. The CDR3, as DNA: TGTGCCAGCAGCTTATCAGGCAGTCCTGATCAGCGCCAGCATGTT.

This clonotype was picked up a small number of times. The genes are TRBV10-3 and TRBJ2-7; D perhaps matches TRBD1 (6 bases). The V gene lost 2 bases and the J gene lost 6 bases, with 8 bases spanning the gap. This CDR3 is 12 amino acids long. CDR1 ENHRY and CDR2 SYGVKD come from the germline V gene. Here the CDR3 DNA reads TGTGCCATCAGTGAGGGGGGCGCCGAGCAGTACTTC. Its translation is CAISEGGAEQYF.

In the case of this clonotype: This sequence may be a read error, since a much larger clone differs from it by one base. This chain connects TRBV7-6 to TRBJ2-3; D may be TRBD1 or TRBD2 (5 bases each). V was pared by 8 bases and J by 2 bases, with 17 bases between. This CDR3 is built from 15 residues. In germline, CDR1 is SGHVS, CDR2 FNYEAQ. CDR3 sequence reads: CASGSTGLDTDTQYF. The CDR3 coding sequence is TGTGCCAGCGGCTCGACGGGGCTAGACACAGATACGCAGTATTTT.

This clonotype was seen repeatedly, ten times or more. CDR3 in amino acids: CASRQLAGGPREQFF. The DNA of the CDR3 is TGTGCCAGCAGACAACTAGCGGGAGGGCCCCGCGAGCAGTTCTTC. This rearrangement joins TRBV7-9 to TRBJ2-1; 13 bases line up with TRBD2. The CDR3 contains 15 residues. V lost 6 bases, J lost 10 bases, and 9 bases stayed unmatched. Germline CDR1 SEHNR, CDR2 FQNEAQ (reference sequence).

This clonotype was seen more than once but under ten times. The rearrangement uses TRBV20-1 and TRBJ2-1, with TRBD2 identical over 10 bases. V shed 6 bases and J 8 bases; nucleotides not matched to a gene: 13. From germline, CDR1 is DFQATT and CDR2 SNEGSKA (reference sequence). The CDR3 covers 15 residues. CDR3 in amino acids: CSAKPSGRSWDEQFF. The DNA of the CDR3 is TGCAGTGCAAAACCTAGCGGGAGATCCTGGGATGAGCAGTTCTTC.